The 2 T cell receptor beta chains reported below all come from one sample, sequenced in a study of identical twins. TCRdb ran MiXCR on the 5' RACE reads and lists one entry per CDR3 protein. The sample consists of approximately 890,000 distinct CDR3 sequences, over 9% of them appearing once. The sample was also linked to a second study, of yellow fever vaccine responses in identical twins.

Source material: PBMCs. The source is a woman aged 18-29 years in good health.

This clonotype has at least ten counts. The CDR3 DNA sequence: TGTGCCACCAGTGATTGGGACAGTAATCAGCCCCAGCATTTT. Its protein product is CATSDWDSNQPQHF. This chain connects TRBV24-1 to TRBJ1-5, with 7 bases lining up with TRBD1. The ends lost 2 bases at V and 4 bases at J; junction bases unmatched: 1. Germline V CDR1 and CDR2: KGHDR, SFDVKD. The CDR3 loop spans 14 amino acids.

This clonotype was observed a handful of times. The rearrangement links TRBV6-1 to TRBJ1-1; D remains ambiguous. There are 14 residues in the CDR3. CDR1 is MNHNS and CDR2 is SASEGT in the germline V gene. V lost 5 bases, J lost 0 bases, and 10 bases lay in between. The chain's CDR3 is CASSTQLLNTEAFF. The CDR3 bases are TGTGCCAGCAGTACACAGCTTTTGAACACTGAAGCTTTCTTT.